This T cell receptor beta chain was profiled in a study of cytomegalovirus exposure and HLA in healthy donors (dated by TCRdb to the late 2010s). Describing the broader study: According to an earlier analysis of around 600 of the donors, about 180 million T cells yielded 90 million to 140 million unique TCR beta sequences and about 280 Gb of sequence data. Approximately 300 gigabases of sequencing data and 75 million to 85 million unique TCR sequences made up an early release that covered 640 HLA-typed donors. Among the roughly 400 genotyped donors, 81% belonged to the genetic ancestry cluster associated with self-reported Caucasian donors. The study was designed to test whether signatures of past pathogen exposure could be identified by cataloging public T cell receptors. The study profiled the T cell repertoires of 666 subjects by immunosequencing and related them to cytomegalovirus serostatus. In addition to the first cohort of approximately 650 subjects, a separate validation cohort of 120 different subjects was used. To predict cytomegalovirus infection status, the study brought together high-throughput TCR immunosequencing, statistical association of individual TCRs with disease status, and machine learning. A later analysis re-examined previously published TCR beta repertoires from just over 650 donors and added high-resolution HLA genotyping to investigate patterns of TCR occurrence. Rather than drawing on any new phenotypic data, the later analysis identified candidate immune exposures from TCR beta sequences and the way those sequences occurred across donors. An earlier analysis of 587 of the donors used high-throughput TCR beta sequencing to judge whether each TCR beta V gene segment behaved as functional or pseudogenic. Donor age, sex, ethnicity and CMV serostatus were collected together with the repertoire data. A later genetic analysis took genome-wide SNP genotypes for about three fifths of the 666 donors and used that subset as a discovery cohort. All discovery cohort repertoires had been generated using a single sequencing platform. HLA typing covered class I and class II loci at four-digit resolution. Typing coverage varied by locus: about 620-630 donors for A, B, C, DRB1 and DQB1; roughly 520 for DQA1; nearly 610 for DPA1; more than 450 for DPB1. Roughly five DR-DQ haplotypes were handled as single units for association and clustering because linkage in the cohort was strong. Among 300 to 450 genotyped donors of the cohort, an average of roughly 240,000 unique TCR beta nucleotide sequences were sequenced per donor, around a sixth of them non-productive. The investigation overall reported the following: In an earlier analysis of roughly 560 of the donors, most TCR beta V segments were observed in productive rearrangements about 90% or about 30% of the time, broadly matching IMGT annotations. HLA typing was unavailable for some donors at each locus, so association tests used only the typed subset. Most CMV-associated TCR beta chains appeared to be HLA-restricted in a later analysis, and the HLA associations seemed to be driven largely by CMV exposure. In vitro tests confirmed that a few of the cytomegalovirus-associated TCR beta chains recognize cytomegalovirus antigens. Because the 87-base-pair reads could not distinguish some IMGT-functional V segments, including TRBV6-2 and TRBV6-3, those segments were excluded. Most TCR sequences were seen in very few donors, while some public TCRs were found in many individuals. Only TCR beta chains were sequenced in this cohort, and the absence of alpha or paired-chain data limited detectable features. In a later analysis, HLA-associated TCR beta chains were found to be more clonally expanded and to have lower generation probabilities than equally common non-associated chains. When HLA alleles, especially DR and DQ, strongly co-occurred, attributing TCR associations to individual alleles was difficult. A later genetic analysis associated a missense DCLRE1C variant with V-gene and J-gene trimming of TCR beta chains, and an independent cohort replicated the association. A later genetic analysis reported fewer N-insertions in productive TCRs among donors in an Asian-associated ancestry cluster than the approximately 670-donor mean. In both the original and validation cohorts, the classifier was reported to diagnose cytomegalovirus status with high specificity and sensitivity. Several of the top co-occurrence clusters appeared to be linked to parvovirus B19, influenza, CMV and Epstein-Barr virus, according to a later analysis. Because counts were too low, roughly 16 rarely observed V segments, including chromosome 9 orphons, were left out of the earlier analysis of roughly 600 of the donors. At a false discovery rate of 0.05, a later analysis linked some 17,000 TCR beta sequences to specific HLA alleles. The authors suggested that the approach could potentially be extended to other disease states and immunological phenotypes. A total of 150 to 200 TCR beta chains were listed by the study as associated with cytomegalovirus. A further reported finding was that TCR beta sequences accurately predicted the HLA-A and HLA-B alleles for most subjects in the first cohort. Immune exposure information for the cohort was limited to CMV serostatus. Linkage disequilibrium might explain the correlated functional status among segregating V segments, but an unknown experimental factor could not be excluded. The presence/absence analyses assumed that sequencing depth was roughly uniform across donors, and that assumption may not be true. In a later analysis, TCR association rates were found to vary across HLA loci, with the most associated TCRs seen for DRB1 alleles and the fewest for HLA-C alleles. The sequencing pipeline was judged likely to have produced a cluster of highly shared sequence variants as a technical artifact.

Its CDR3 holds 15 amino acids, cysteine through phenylalanine. Only the CDR3 DNA stays, 45 bases, in frame from base 1. The germline V gene supplies CDR1 SGHRS and CDR2 YFSETQ. Trimming takes 0 bases off V and 9 bases off J; junction bases not matched to a gene: 6. Libraries were prepared through the immunoSEQ multiplex PCR assay. A mixture of 60 forward primers for TCR Vbeta segments and 13 reverse primers for TCR Jbeta segments was used in the multiplex PCR. A multiplex PCR assay on genomic DNA amplified the CDR3 region of rearranged TCR beta genes. Amplified TCR beta libraries were sequenced as 87-base-pair reads on the Illumina HiSeq System. In the authors' own workflow: In a later analysis, some 80 million unique TCR beta chains were counted across the approximately 640 repertoires, and roughly 9.9 million of these chains were shared by at least two donors. Raw reads were error-corrected and collapsed into unique sequences with a nearest-neighbor algorithm that merged closely related sequences to remove PCR and sequencing errors. To assign V, D and J gene segments, CDR3 sequences were aligned to IMGT reference sequences. Each retained sequence needed at least a six-nucleotide match to both a V gene segment and a J gene segment. A rearrangement counted as productive if the CDR3 had no stop codons and remained in frame with V and J, and every other rearrangement counted as non-productive. CDR3 was defined according to IMGT convention as the region running from the second conserved V-encoded cysteine to the conserved J-encoded phenylalanine. In an earlier analysis of 550 to 650 of the donors, sequences lacking an unambiguous match to a single V gene segment were excluded. In an earlier analysis of about 590 of the donors, a V segment was called functional when productive rearrangements were above 56.7%, and segregating when the standard deviation between donors exceeded 5%. A statistical classification framework was built to diagnose cytomegalovirus status from the catalog of TCR beta chain sequences. In a later analysis, TCR nucleotide sequences were compared against IMGT/GENE-DB human TR gene sequences so that V and J genes could be assigned. A later analysis assigned CDR3 sequences and most-parsimonious VDJ recombination scenarios with the TCRdist pipeline. In a later analysis, each TCR beta chain was defined by its CDR3 amino acid sequence together with its V-gene family, and reads without a unique V-gene family were excluded. In a later analysis, nearly 600 highly shared, low-generation-probability nucleotide sequences were removed to address suspected cross-contamination and a sequencing artifact. For each public chain, a later analysis derived a clonal expansion index from normalized ranks of inferred template counts within each repertoire. In a later analysis, generation probabilities were computed using a VDJ recombination model fitted to out-of-frame rearrangements, and the results were checked against IGoR. In a later analysis, hypergeometric tests were used to score TCR-TCR, TCR-HLA and TCR-CMV co-occurrence, with a repertoire-size bias correction applied to TCR pairs. In a later analysis, false discovery rates were estimated by permuting HLA or CMV assignments 20 times. In a later analysis, co-occurring TCRs were grouped with DBSCAN, and TCRdist sequence similarity was added when clustering was performed within HLA-allele-positive subsets. Co-occurrence clustering excluded repertoires with fewer than 30,000 or more than 120,000 public chains, plus five with anomalous nucleotide sharing. TCRdb carries this immuneACCESS record with in-frame sequences only. Its versions omit some clonotypes, under half of them owing to an unresolved V gene in the studies checked, with the rest unexplained. That table gives V, J and clone size, and the DNA gave D and trimming. A total of 120,000 to 150,000 clones appear in this sample, 78% of them only once. Roughly 3.1% of the sample comes from the top ten.

The cohort consisted of fewer than 700 healthy bone marrow donors. At the time of sampling, every cohort member was nominally healthy, though immune exposures that went unrecorded were likely present. The donor tested CMV seropositive and was one of the 289 seropositive cohort members. Every donor gave a peripheral blood sample, and the peripheral blood mononuclear cells from that sample were used for TCR beta sequencing. The Qiagen DNeasy Blood Extraction Kit was used to extract genomic DNA from the blood cell samples. Details on this clone: Its binding antigen is unknown. No much larger clonotype is one base removed from it; base qualities were not supplied.

The chain is assembled from TRBV5-1 and TRBJ1-6; TRBD1 lines up with 7 middle nucleotides. The receptor's source is a man aged 35-49 years in good health and CMV-seropositive. The specimen was PBMCs. The CDR3 is CASSLAGRGLSPLHF. The base sequence is TGCGCCAGCAGCTTGGCCGGGAGGGGGCTTTCACCCCTCCACTTT.